This T cell receptor (beta chain) is drawn from a study of Graves' ophthalmopathy and Graves' hyperthyroidism. Overall study results and limits: With 60% to 71% sensitivity and more than 72% specificity, the model predicted ophthalmopathy progression.

This clonotype came up a few times. Its antigen is as yet unknown. This clone may be a read error of a much larger clone one base away. Amplification targeted the TCR beta CDR3 regions, with RNA transcripts as the source material. HTBI-primed first-round RT-PCR preceded second-round multiplex PCR. TCRdb recomputed calls from the multiplex PCR reads with MiXCR, one row per CDR3 protein. The sample contains a few hundred thousand distinct CDR3 sequences, about 15% of which appear only once. The germline CDR1 and CDR2 sequences are MNHEY and SMNVEV (reference sequence). V lost 8 bases to trimming and J lost 7 bases, with 18 bases between them. CDR3 length: 13 residues.

The sequence was obtained from an adult woman with stable Graves' hyperthyroidism. The rearrangement links TRBV27 to TRBJ2-7; either TRBD1 or TRBD2 may fit D (5 bases each). Sequenced sample: peripheral blood. CDR3 DNA: TGTGCCAGCGGTCCCCTGGGGGTTTTTGAGCAGTACTTC. As protein: CASGPLGVFEQYF.